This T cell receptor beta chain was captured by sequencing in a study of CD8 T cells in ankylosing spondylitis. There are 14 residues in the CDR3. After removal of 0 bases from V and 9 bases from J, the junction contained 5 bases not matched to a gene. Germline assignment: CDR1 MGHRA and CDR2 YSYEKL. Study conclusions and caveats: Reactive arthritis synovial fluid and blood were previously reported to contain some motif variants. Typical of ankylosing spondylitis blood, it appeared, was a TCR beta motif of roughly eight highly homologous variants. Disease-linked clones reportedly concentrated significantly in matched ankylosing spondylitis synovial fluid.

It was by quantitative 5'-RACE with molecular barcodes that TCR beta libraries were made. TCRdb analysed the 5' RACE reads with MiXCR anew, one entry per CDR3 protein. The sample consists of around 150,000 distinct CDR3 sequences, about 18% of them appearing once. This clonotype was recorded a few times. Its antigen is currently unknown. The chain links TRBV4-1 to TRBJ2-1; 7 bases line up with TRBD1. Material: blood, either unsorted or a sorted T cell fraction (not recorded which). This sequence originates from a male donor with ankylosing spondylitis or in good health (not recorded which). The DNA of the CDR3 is TGCGCCAGCAGCCAAGAGTTGACAGGGTCTGAGCAGTTCTTC. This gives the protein CASSQELTGSEQFF.